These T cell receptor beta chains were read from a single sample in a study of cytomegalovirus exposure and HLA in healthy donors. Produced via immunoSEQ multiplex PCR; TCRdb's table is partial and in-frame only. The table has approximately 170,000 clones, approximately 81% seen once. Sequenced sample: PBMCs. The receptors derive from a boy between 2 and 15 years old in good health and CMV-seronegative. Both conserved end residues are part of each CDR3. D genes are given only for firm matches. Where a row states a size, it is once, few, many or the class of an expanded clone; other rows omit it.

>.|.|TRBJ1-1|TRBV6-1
TGTGCCAGCAGGCGGGATGTGGGCACTGAAGCTTTCTTT
CASRRDVGTEAFF
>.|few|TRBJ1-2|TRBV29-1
TGCAGCGTTTGGGACATTGGGGACTATGGCTACACCTTC
CSVWDIGDYGYTF
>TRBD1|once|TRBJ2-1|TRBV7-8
TGTGCCAGCAGCGCCTACAGGGGTGGTGGCTACAATGAGCAGTTCTTC
CASSAYRGGGYNEQFF
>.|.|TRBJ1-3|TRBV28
TGTGCCAGCAGTTTTGGAAACGTTCTACTAGGAAACACCATATATTTT
CASSFGNVLLGNTIYF
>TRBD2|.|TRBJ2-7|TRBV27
TGTGCCAGCAGTTCGCGGGGGGCCTCCTACGAGCAGTACTTC
CASSSRGASYEQYF
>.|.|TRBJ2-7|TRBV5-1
TGCGCCAGCAGCCCGACAGGAGACTACGAGCAGTACTTC
CASSPTGDYEQYF
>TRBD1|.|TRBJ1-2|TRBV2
TGTGCCAGCAGTAAATCGACAGGGGAATATGGCTACACCTTC
CASSKSTGEYGYTF
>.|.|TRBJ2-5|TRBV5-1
TGCGCCAGCAGCCTCACGGGGGACCCGATCGAGACCCAGTACTTC
CASSLTGDPIETQYF
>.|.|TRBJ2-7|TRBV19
TGTGCCAGTAGTATGGGCGGGTACGAGCAGTACTTC
CASSMGGYEQYF
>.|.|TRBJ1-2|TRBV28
TGTGCCAGCAGTTCTCCGGGGTTGGAGTATGGCTACACCTTC
CASSSPGLEYGYTF
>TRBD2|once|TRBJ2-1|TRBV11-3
TGTGCCAGCAGCTTTACCACTAGCGGGAGGCAGTCCTACAATGAGCAGTTCTTC
CASSFTTSGRQSYNEQFF
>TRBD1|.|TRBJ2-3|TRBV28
TGTGCCAGCAGTTTCAGGGGGCGCACAGATACGCAGTATTTT
CASSFRGRTDTQYF
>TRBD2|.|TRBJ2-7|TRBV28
TGTGCCAGCAGTCCCAGCGGGAGGTTTTACGAGCAGTACTTC
CASSPSGRFYEQYF
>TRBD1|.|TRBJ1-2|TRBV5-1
TGCGCCAGCAGCTTCGGGACAGGGAACAACTATGGCTACACCTTC
CASSFGTGNNYGYTF
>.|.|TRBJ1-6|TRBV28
TGTGCCAGCAGTTTGGACAGTAGCTCCTATAATTCACCCCTCCACTTT
CASSLDSSSYNSPLHF
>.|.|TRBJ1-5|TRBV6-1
TGTGCCAGCAGTGTTAACAGGTCAAATCAACCCCAGCATTTT
CASSVNRSNQPQHF
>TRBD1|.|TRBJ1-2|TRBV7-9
TGTGCCAGCAGCTTAAGGACAGGGAGCGTCTACACCTTC
CASSLRTGSVYTF
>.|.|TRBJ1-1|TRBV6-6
TGTGCCAGCAATCCGCTACAGAGGAACACTGAAGCTTTCTTT
CASNPLQRNTEAFF
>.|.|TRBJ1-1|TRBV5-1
TGCGCCACAGGGGACGGCACTGAAGCTTTCTTT
CATGDGTEAFF
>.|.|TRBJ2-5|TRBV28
TGTGCCAGCAGTTTGGGCTTGTTGGAGACCCAGTACTTC
CASSLGLLETQYF
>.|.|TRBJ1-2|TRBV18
TGTGCCAGCTCACCACTTGGGACAACTTCTTCCTATGGCTACACCTTC
CASSPLGTTSSYGYTF
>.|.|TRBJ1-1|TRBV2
TGTGCCAGCAGGGACTACCAGGGTGTAGGAGCTTTCTTT
CASRDYQGVGAFF
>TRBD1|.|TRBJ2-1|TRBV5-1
TGCGCCAGCAGCTTGTCGTCAGGGGGTTCGAAAACACGTGAGCAGTTCTTC
CASSLSSGGSKTREQFF
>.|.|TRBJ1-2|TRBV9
TGTGCCAGCAGCGTTCGGTCAACAGGGTGGTATGGCTACACCTTC
CASSVRSTGWYGYTF
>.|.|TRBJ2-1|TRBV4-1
TGCGCCAGCAGCCAAGATCGGGGTTCAGTCGGAGTGCAGTTCTTC
CASSQDRGSVGVQFF
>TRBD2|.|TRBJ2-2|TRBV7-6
TGTGCCAGCAGCTTAGTCTCGACTAGCGGGAGTACCGGGGAGCTGTTTTTT
CASSLVSTSGSTGELFF
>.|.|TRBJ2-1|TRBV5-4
TGTGCCAGCAGCTTGGACGGGACAAACAATGAGCAGTTCTTC
CASSLDGTNNEQFF
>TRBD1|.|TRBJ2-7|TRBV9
TGTGCCAGCAGCGTAGATGGGACAGGGCCTACCTACGAGCAGTACTTC
CASSVDGTGPTYEQYF
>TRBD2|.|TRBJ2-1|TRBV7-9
TGTGCCAGCAGCGCTACTAGCGCCTCCTACAATGAGCAGTTCTTC
CASSATSASYNEQFF
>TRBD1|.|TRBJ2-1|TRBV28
TGTGCCAGCAGTCCCCCCCCGACAGGGTGGTCCTCCTACAATGAGCAGTTCTTC
CASSPPPTGWSSYNEQFF
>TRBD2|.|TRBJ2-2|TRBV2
TGTGCCAGCAGTGAAGCGGGGGGGACGGACACCGGGGAGCTGTTTTTT
CASSEAGGTDTGELFF
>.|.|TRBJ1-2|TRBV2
TGTGCCAGCAGTGAGGCCAGGGCTAACTATGGCTACACCTTC
CASSEARANYGYTF
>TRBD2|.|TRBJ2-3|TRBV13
TGTGCCAGCAGCTTAACTAGCGGGGGGCTTTTCGCAGATACGCAGTATTTT
CASSLTSGGLFADTQYF
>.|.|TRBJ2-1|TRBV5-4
TGTGCCAGCAGCCCCGAAGGGGGGGGAAAAGTTGAGCAGTTCTTC
CASSPEGGGKVEQFF
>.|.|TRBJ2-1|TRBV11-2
TGTGCCACCCGAAGCCTTCTTTACAATGAGCAGTTCTTC
CATRSLLYNEQFF
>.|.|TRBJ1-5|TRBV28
TGTGCCAGCAGTCCACGGGGCGGGGCGGAGCCCCAGCATTTT
CASSPRGGAEPQHF
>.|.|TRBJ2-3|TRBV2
TGTGCCAGCAGGCTTCAGGGCTTTTCTAGCACAGATACGCAGTATTTT
CASRLQGFSSTDTQYF
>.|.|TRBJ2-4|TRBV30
TGTGCCTGGTCGAGGACGGGATGGGCCAAAAACATTCAGTACTTC
CAWSRTGWAKNIQYF
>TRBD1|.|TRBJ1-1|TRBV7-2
TGTGCCAGCAGCCCAGGGGGCTCCGGAAAAGCTTTCTTT
CASSPGGSGKAFF
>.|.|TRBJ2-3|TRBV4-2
TGTGCCAGCAGCCAAGATCCACGGGGCCGGGGGAGCACAGATACGCAGTATTTT
CASSQDPRGRGSTDTQYF